The 9 T cell receptor beta chains below were found in one sample sequenced in a study of Graves' ophthalmopathy and Graves' hyperthyroidism. Amplifying from RNA transcripts, the study obtained TCR beta CDR3 regions. RT-PCR in the first round used HTBI primers; a second-round multiplex PCR followed. TCRdb reprocessed the multiplex PCR reads with MiXCR, giving one entry per CDR3 protein. The sample shows 40,000 or so distinct CDR3 sequences, 45% to 60% of them seen only once. Sequencing used peripheral blood. The receptors originated from an adult man with Graves' ophthalmopathy.

The chain joins TRBV20-1 to TRBJ2-7; 7 nucleotides match TRBD1. There are 12 residues in the CDR3. J lost 3 bases, V lost 4 bases, and 3 bases had no gene match. The germline gives CDR1 DFQATT, CDR2 SNEGSKA (reference sequence). CDR3 amino acids: CSATGGDYEQYF. In DNA form, the CDR3 reads TGCAGTGCTACAGGGGGAGACTACGAGCAGTACTTC.

This clonotype came up once. The junction and the germline gene differ at one end; a read error may be behind it. J is TRBJ2-1 and V is TRBV20-1, with 10 nucleotides matching TRBD2. The CDR3 contains 14 residues. The germline gives CDR1 DFQATT, CDR2 SNEGSKA (reference sequence). The CDR3 here is CSAKVSGRRNEQFF. In DNA, the CDR3 is TGCAGTGCTAAGGTTAGCGGGAGGAGAAATGAGCAGTTTTTC.

CDR3 loop: CASSLAPGRAGDTQYF. For the CDR3, the DNA is TGTGCCAGCAGCTTAGCCCCGGGTCGGGCAGGGGATACGCAGTATTTT. The J gene is TRBJ2-3, the V gene TRBV7-3; TRBD1 might be the D (5 bases). V was pared by 2 bases and J by 6 bases, with 18 bases between. Germline V gives CDR1 SGHTA, CDR2 FQGTGA. The CDR3 extends over 16 amino acids.

This clonotype is medium-sized within its sample. The rearrangement links TRBV7-9 to TRBJ2-7, with D possibly matching TRBD2 (5 bases). This CDR3 is built from 12 residues. Germline-derived CDR1 and CDR2 are SEHNR and FQNEAQ (reference sequence). With 3 bases removed from V and 6 bases from J, the gap between germline ends came to 9 bases. The CDR3 DNA is TGTGCCAGCAGCTTCGGCGGGCTCGAGCAGTACGTC. This translates into CASSFGGLEQYV.

This chain joins TRBV6-4 and TRBJ1-1, with D hard to call. This CDR3 has 12 residues. V lost 7 bases to trimming and J lost 0 bases, with 6 bases between them. The germline V gene encodes CDR1 MRHNA and CDR2 SNTAGT. The DNA of the CDR3 is TGTGCCAGCATCGTTATGAACACTGAAGCTTTCTTT. Residues: CASIVMNTEAFF.

CDR3 DNA: TGCAGTCGTGGACAGGTTATCACCGGGGAGCTGTTTTTT. Its protein is CSRGQVITGELFF. The rearrangement uses TRBV29-1 and TRBJ2-2; the match to TRBD1 covers 7 bases. The V gene's germline CDR1 is SQVTM and CDR2 ANQGSEA. The CDR3 sequence is 13 residues long.

By share of the sample, this clonotype is medium-sized. This rearrangement joins TRBV7-9 to TRBJ2-3, with D hard to call. The V end was cut by 2 bases, the J end by 2 bases, with 8 bases between. The CDR3 is made up of 14 amino acids. The germline CDR1 and CDR2 sequences are SEHNR and FQNEAQ (reference sequence). CDR3 nucleotide sequence: TGTGCCAGCAGCTTATGGTCCGTCACAGATACGCAGTATTTT. Translating it yields CASSLWSVTDTQYF.

The CDR3 DNA follows: TGTGCCAGCAGCTTAACTATGGCAGGTGAAGCTTTCTTT. Translating gives CASSLTMAGEAFF. The V and J genes are TRBV7-3 and TRBJ1-1; no reliable D call. CDR1 is SGHTA and CDR2 is FQGTGA in the germline V gene. CDR3 size: 13 residues. The V end was cut by 0 bases, the J end by 7 bases, with 9 bases between.

In regard to this clonotype: This is likely a read error, given that the CDR3 carries no conserved phenylalanine or tryptophan at its end. CDR3 amino acids: CASNGKTGGSSYYSPLHY. As DNA, the CDR3 is TGTGCCAGCAACGGAAAGACAGGGGGCAGCTCCTATTATTCACCCCTCCACTAT. This chain joins TRBV7-2 and TRBJ1-6, with 10 nucleotides matching TRBD1. CDR1 is SGHTA, CDR2 FQGNSA, per germline. The CDR3 extends over 18 amino acids.